One and the same sample provided the 7 T cell receptor beta chains below, sequenced in a study of shared clonotypes between healthy human individuals. Produced via immunoSEQ multiplex PCR; TCRdb's table is partial and in-frame only. The data contain about 1.1 million clones, about 84% of them singletons. Sequenced input: memory CD4+ T cells from PBMCs. Described subset: CD45RA-negative fraction. The receptors stem from a man aged 18-30 years in good health. Some clones in this sample may be carry-over from other donors' samples.

CDR3 DNA: TGTGCCAGCAGGGGGGACTGGCGGGAGAGGTCGTATGAGCAGTTCTTC. Residues: CASRGDWRERSYEQFF. This chain uses TRBV2 with TRBJ2-1, with 7 positions matching TRBD2. The junction had 16 bases not matched to a gene; V was cut back by 6 bases and J by 8 bases. Germline V gene sequence: CDR1 SNHLY, CDR2 FYNNEI. This CDR3 is built from 16 residues.

V gene TRBV6-5 combines with J gene TRBJ1-2; a possible D gene is TRBD1 (5 bases). The V gene lost 0 bases and the J gene lost 6 bases, with 14 bases spanning the gap. This CDR3 has 15 amino acids. CDR1 MNHEY and CDR2 SVGAGI come from the germline V gene. The chain's CDR3 is CASSYSGGGWNGYTF. The CDR3 coding sequence is TGTGCCAGCAGTTACTCCGGGGGGGGATGGAATGGCTACACCTTC.

This clone was counted many times. The chain is built from TRBV4-2 and TRBJ1-2, with TRBD1 identical over 7 bases. The V gene's germline CDR1 is LGHNA and CDR2 YNFKEQ. The ends lost 4 bases at V and 2 bases at J; junction bases unmatched: 7. The length of the CDR3 is 15 residues. The CDR3 DNA reads TGTGCCAGCAGCCGCCAAACAGGGGAAAACTATGGCTACACCTTC. Its protein product is CASSRQTGENYGYTF.

The sample holds a few counts of this clone. Additional DNA sequences in this sample encode the identical CDR3. The V call is TRBV2, the J call TRBJ2-1, with D tentatively TRBD2 (6 bases). Germline lookup yields CDR1 SNHLY and CDR2 FYNNEI. This CDR3 has 14 residues. Trimming pared 6 bases from V and 1 base from J, leaving 10 bases between. The CDR3 sequence: CASSRDSSYNEQFF. The DNA of the CDR3 is TGTGCCAGCAGCCGGGACTCTTCCTACAATGAGCAGTTCTTC.

The gene calls are TRBV6-1 and TRBJ2-7, with D tentatively TRBD2 (6 bases). From germline, CDR1 is MNHNS and CDR2 SASEGT. The V end was cut by 6 bases, the J end by 1 base, with 13 bases between. The CDR3 is made up of 14 amino acids. The CDR3 coding sequence is TGTGCCAGCAGCCTGATGGAGGGTTCCTACGAGCAGTACTTC. Amino acids: CASSLMEGSYEQYF.

The chain links TRBV7-6 to TRBJ1-5, with a weak D call TRBD1 (5 bases). Germline V gene data show CDR1 as SGHVS and CDR2 as FNYEAQ. The CDR3 sequence is 14 residues long. V was clipped by 1 base and J by 6 bases, with 10 bases between them. The CDR3 nucleotides read TGTGCCAGCAGCTTAGTATCCGGGGCTCAGCCCCAGCATTTT. Amino acid sequence: CASSLVSGAQPQHF.

This clone was counted between two and nine times. This sample includes further DNA sequences coding for the same CDR3. The J gene is TRBJ2-3, the V gene TRBV7-2; D remains unclear. Trimming pared 0 bases from V and 0 bases from J, leaving 4 bases between. Germline-derived CDR1 and CDR2 are SGHTA and FQGNSA. The CDR3 runs 14 residues. Written as DNA, the CDR3 is TGTGCCAGCAGCTTAGCGGGGAGCACAGATACGCAGTATTTT. Translation gives CASSLAGSTDTQYF.